This note documents a single T cell receptor (beta chain) sequence. The sample is drawn from a study of blood T cell repertoires in COVID-19. In the study overall: COVID-19 samples from acute and convalescent phases originated in the United States, Italy and Spain. T cells, B-cell-depleted T cells, or PBMCs supplied cDNA or gDNA.

Clones were sequenced by immunoSEQ multiplex PCR, and TCRdb holds only the in-frame ones, with some missing. Of fewer than 300,000 clones listed, 82% are singletons. The CDR3 has 16 residues. Germline V gene lookup returns CDR1 SGHAT and CDR2 FQNNGV. Trimming shortened V by 5 bases and J by 2 bases, and 16 bases separated the two germline ends. The V call is TRBV11-2, the J call TRBJ2-1; D is unclear. The sequencing input was peripheral blood. The TCR originated in a young woman with acute or convalescent COVID-19. The CDR3 loop reads CASSPTGPQAYNEQFF. CDR3 in DNA: TGTGCCAGCAGCCCCACCGGCCCCCAGGCCTACAATGAGCAGTTCTTC.